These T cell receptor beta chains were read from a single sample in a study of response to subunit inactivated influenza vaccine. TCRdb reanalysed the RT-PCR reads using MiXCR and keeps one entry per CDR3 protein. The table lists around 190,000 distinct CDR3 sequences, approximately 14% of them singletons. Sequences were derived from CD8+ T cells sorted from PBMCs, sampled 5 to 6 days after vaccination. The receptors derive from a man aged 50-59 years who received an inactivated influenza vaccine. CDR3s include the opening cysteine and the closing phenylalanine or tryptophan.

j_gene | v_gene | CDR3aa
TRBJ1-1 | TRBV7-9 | CASKYGGLWDTEAFF
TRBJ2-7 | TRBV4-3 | CASSQGRNGDEQYF
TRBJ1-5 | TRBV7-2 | CASSQDGNQPQHF
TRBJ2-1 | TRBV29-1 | CSVEGYGTSGTDYYNEQFF
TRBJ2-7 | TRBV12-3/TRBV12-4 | CASSLGQLYEQYF
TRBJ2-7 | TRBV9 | CASSGGVGGGYEQYF
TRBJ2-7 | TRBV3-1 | CASSPSDNQGYEQYF
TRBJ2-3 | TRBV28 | CASSFLLAGAGATDTQYF
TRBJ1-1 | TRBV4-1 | CASSQAQMNTEAFF
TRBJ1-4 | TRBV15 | CATSSNEKLFF
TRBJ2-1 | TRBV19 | CASRNGGGGNEQFF
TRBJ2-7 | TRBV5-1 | CASSSTVSYEQYF
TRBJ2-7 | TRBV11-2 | CASSLEGAASYEQYF
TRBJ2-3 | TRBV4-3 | CASSQSSGRGDTQYF
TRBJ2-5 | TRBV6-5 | CASSYLKAGTGEVRETQYF
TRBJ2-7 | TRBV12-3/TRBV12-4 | CASSSVASGVYEQYF
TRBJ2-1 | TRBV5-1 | CASSLAPVAYNEQFF
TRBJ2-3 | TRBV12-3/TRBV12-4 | CASSQLAGATDTQYF
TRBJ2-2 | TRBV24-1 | CATTGTDTNTGELFF
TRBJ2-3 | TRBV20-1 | CSAREGQGIPDTQYF
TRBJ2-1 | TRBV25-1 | CASSELVDKGEQFF
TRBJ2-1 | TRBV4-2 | CASSQVRGGAVYNEQFF
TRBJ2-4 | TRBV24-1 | CATGTSAKNIQYF
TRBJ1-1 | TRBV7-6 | CASSSTLTGGDTEAFF
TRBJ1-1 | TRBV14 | CASSPTGVFTEAFF
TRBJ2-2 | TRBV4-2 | CASSPSVASELFF
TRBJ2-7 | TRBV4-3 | CASSQDLTYEQYF
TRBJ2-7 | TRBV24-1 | CATSDSSSYEQYF
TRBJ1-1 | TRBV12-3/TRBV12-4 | CASSQHPEAFF
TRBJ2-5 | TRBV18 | CASSPTASGVETQYF
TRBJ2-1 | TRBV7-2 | CASSLATMGLASGEQFF
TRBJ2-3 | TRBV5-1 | CASSRLAGYTPDTQYF
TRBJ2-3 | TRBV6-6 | CASTHPPDTQYF
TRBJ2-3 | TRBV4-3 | CASSQGSGVYTDTQYF
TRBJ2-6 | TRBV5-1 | CASSLGGASGANVLTF
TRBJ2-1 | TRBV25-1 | CASSVTGGGGGEQFF
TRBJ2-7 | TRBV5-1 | CASSWDYKYEQYF
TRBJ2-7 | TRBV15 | CATSRAPDRGNDEQYF
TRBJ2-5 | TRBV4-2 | CASSQDLGLAVRETQYF
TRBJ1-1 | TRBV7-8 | CASSRADTEAFF
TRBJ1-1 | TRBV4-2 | CASSQGDQRMNTEAFF
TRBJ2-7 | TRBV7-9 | CASSSVTRSYEQYF
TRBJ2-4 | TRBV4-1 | CASSQGDPGTAENIQYF
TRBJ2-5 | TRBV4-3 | CASSQDHYKPQETQYF
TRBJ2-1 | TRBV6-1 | CASSPTPGFTYNEQFF
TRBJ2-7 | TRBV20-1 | CSAKKRGHYEQYF
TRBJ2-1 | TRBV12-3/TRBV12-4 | CASSYSYNEQFF
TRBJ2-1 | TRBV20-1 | CSARVVDNEQFF
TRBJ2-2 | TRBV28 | CASRLRAANTGELFF
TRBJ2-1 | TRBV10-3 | CAISEPADRESYNEQFF
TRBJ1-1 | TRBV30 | CAWSHTGSSEAFF
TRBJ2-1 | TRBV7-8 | CASSLVGVNEQFF
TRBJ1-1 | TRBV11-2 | CASSLNAGMGTEAFF
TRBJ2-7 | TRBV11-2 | CASSLAASCEQYF
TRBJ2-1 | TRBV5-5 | CASSLGGLVVYNEQFF
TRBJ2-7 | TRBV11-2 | CASSLSQQGGPNPDEQYF
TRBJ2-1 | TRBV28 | CASSSGLAGNNYNEQFF
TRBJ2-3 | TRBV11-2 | CASTLGASGADTQYF
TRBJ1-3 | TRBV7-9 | CASSGGALQPTGNTIYF
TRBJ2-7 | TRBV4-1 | CASSLGTSGDYEQYF